This entry lists 25 T cell receptor beta chains sequenced from one sample in a study of spatial heterogeneity in lung cancer. No antigen is known for these receptors. Time point: sample taken at primary tumor resection. TCRdb passed the 5' RACE reads through MiXCR, listing each CDR3 protein once. The sample contains about 27,000 distinct CDR3 sequences, just over 7% of which appear only once. Study-level results: Counts of expanded alpha and beta TCRs within tumors tracked the tumor nonsynonymous mutation count.

The specimen comprised lung tumor tissue, sampled at surgery. The origin of the receptors is a male donor with early-stage non-small cell lung cancer.

The table lists this clonotype with many counts. The chain recombines TRBV5-1 with TRBJ2-1; D may be TRBD2 (5 bases). Germline CDR1 SGHRS, CDR2 YFSETQ. The CDR3 spans 16 residues. V lost 0 bases to trimming and J lost 1 base, with 11 bases between them. This CDR3 reads CASSLGGLGSYNEQFF. The DNA for the CDR3 is TGCGCCAGCAGCTTGGGTGGACTGGGGTCCTACAATGAGCAGTTCTTC.

This clonotype has a handful of counts. The chain links TRBV28 to TRBJ2-3, with D perhaps TRBD1 or TRBD2 (5 bases each). The CDR3 covers 12 residues. Trimming removed 7 bases at V and 8 bases at J, with 13 bases between. Germline lookup yields CDR1 MDHEN and CDR2 SYDVKM. For the CDR3, the DNA is TGTGCCAGCACTTTGGATGGGGGTACGCAGTATTTT. Its translation: CASTLDGGTQYF.

This chain uses TRBV3-1 with TRBJ1-1; maybe TRBD1 (6 bases). CDR3 length: 13 amino acids. CDR1 is LGHDT and CDR2 is YNNKEL in the germline V gene (reference sequence). The V gene lost 2 bases and the J gene lost 10 bases, with 14 bases spanning the gap. The CDR3 loop reads CASSQPLTGIAFF. The CDR3, as DNA: TGTGCCAGCAGCCAACCTCTCACAGGGATAGCTTTCTTT.

This clonotype was counted ten times or more. J is TRBJ1-1 and V is TRBV5-1, with D possibly TRBD1 on 5 matching bases. The germline V gene has CDR1 SGHRS and CDR2 YFSETQ. V gave up 0 bases and J gave up 6 bases, with 15 bases separating them. The CDR3 runs to 15 residues. DNA of the CDR3: TGCGCCAGCAGCTTGGACACGGGCCGAGGGGCTGAAGCTTTCTTT. This encodes CASSLDTGRGAEAFF.

This clonotype was counted many times. The chain uses TRBV20-1 and TRBJ1-5; D is unresolved. This CDR3 spans 13 amino acids. Germline CDR1 DFQATT, CDR2 SNEGSKA (reference sequence). The V gene lost 5 bases and the J gene lost 4 bases, with 12 bases spanning the gap. CDR3 in DNA: TGCAGTGCTGGGTGGGATCTAAATCAGCCCCAGCATTTT. It encodes CSAGWDLNQPQHF.

This clonotype came up many times. CDR3 residues: CASSFKGISDYEQYF. DNA for the CDR3: TGTGCCAGCAGTTTTAAAGGTATCTCGGACTACGAGCAGTACTTC. The V gene is TRBV12-3 or TRBV12-4, the J gene TRBJ2-7; D remains unclear. This CDR3 contains 15 residues. V was clipped by 3 bases and J by 3 bases, with 15 bases between them.

There are a few counts of this clonotype. The rearrangement uses TRBV6-2 or TRBV6-3 and TRBJ1-2; D remains ambiguous. This CDR3 has 11 amino acids. The V gene's germline CDR1 is MNHEY and CDR2 SVGEGT. V was shortened by 5 bases and J by 4 bases, with 5 bases between the two germline ends. Here the CDR3 DNA reads TGTGCCAGCAGTGAAGCCTATGGCTACACCTTC. This sequence encodes CASSEAYGYTF.

This chain connects TRBV11-2 to TRBJ1-2; the D gene is possibly TRBD1 (5 bases). The V gene's germline CDR1 is SGHAT and CDR2 FQNNGV. The CDR3 consists of 15 residues. The germline V and J ends were trimmed by 6 bases and 4 bases, with 18 bases remaining between them. CDR3 nucleotide sequence: TGTGCCAGCAGTAAGACGACAGAGGCACTCTATGGCTACACCTTC. It yields the protein CASSKTTEALYGYTF.

The rearrangement uses TRBV5-5 and TRBJ2-6; unclear D gene. CDR1 is SGHKS, CDR2 YYEKEE, per germline (reference sequence). CDR3 size: 16 residues. V was pared by 2 bases and J by 4 bases, with 13 bases between. The CDR3 DNA reads TGTGCCAGCAGCTTAGGGTCCCAGGCAGGGGCCAACGTCCTGACTTTC. The encoded protein is CASSLGSQAGANVLTF.

CDR3 protein: CSANDGKNTGELFF. CDR3 in DNA: TGCAGTGCTAATGATGGAAAGAACACCGGGGAGCTGTTTTTT. The V call is TRBV20-1, the J call TRBJ2-2; the D is unclear. CDR1 DFQATT and CDR2 SNEGSKA come from the germline V gene (reference sequence). CDR3 size: 14 residues. Trimming removed 4 bases at V and 1 base at J, with 10 bases between.

This clonotype showed up many times. The chain is built from TRBV5-8 and TRBJ1-6; D may be TRBD1 (5 bases). V lost 1 base and J lost 7, with 12 bases in between. The CDR3 spans 15 residues. Germline lookup yields CDR1 SGHTS and CDR2 YDEGEE. CDR3 bases: TGTGCCAGCAGCTTGTATCAGGGTCTCAATTCACCCCTCCACTTT. It yields the protein CASSLYQGLNSPLHF.

This clonotype occurred many times. The chain uses TRBV28 and TRBJ2-7; 8 bases fit TRBD1. Trimming took 4 bases from V and 3 from J; bases not matched to a gene: 11. The germline gives CDR1 MDHEN, CDR2 SYDVKM. CDR3 size: 16 residues. The CDR3 bases are TGTGCCAGCAGTTCATGGACAGGGCAAGGTTACTACGAGCAGTACTTC. Amino acid sequence: CASSSWTGQGYYEQYF.

The V call is TRBV28, the J call TRBJ2-3; D is unresolved. Germline CDR1 and CDR2: MDHEN and SYDVKM. The V end was cut by 6 bases, the J end by 1 base, with 8 bases between. The CDR3 has 13 residues. The CDR3 coding sequence is TGTGCCAGCAGCCGCCGAGGCACAGATACGCAGTATTTT. Residues: CASSRRGTDTQYF.

In its sample, this clonotype was seen a few times. V usage is TRBV7-2 and J usage is TRBJ1-1; D ambiguous. The CDR3 runs to 13 residues. Looked up from germline, CDR1 is SGHTA and CDR2 is FQGNSA. V was cut by 2 bases and J by 7 bases, with 11 bases left in between. The CDR3 protein is CASSLSGLLEAFF. CDR3 sequence (DNA): TGTGCCAGCAGCTTAAGCGGACTTCTTGAAGCTTTCTTT. Using reference TRBV7-2 and TRBJ1-1 for the parts outside the CDR3, the full variable domain is GAGVSQSPSNKVTEKGKDVELRCDPISGHTALYWYRQSLGQGLEFLIYFQGNSAPDKSGLPSDRFSAERTGGSVSTLTIQRTQQEDSAVYLCASSLSGLLEAFFGQGTRLTVV.

The chain combines TRBV30 with TRBJ2-3; a possible D gene is TRBD2 (6 bases). Germline lookup yields CDR1 GTSNPN and CDR2 SVGIG (reference sequence). The CDR3 runs 14 residues. Trimming removed 8 bases from V and 0 bases from J, with 15 bases in between. For the CDR3, the DNA is TGTGCCGGTCGGGAGTCGGCTAGCACAGATACGCAGTATTTT. This encodes CAGRESASTDTQYF.

This clonotype has at least ten counts. J is TRBJ1-3 and V is TRBV5-6, with unresolved D. Germline V CDR1 and CDR2: SGHDT, YYEEEE. This CDR3 spans 16 amino acids. V was cut by 0 bases and J by 0 bases, with 10 bases left in between. CDR3: CASSLVSAASGNTIYF. The CDR3 DNA follows: TGTGCCAGCAGCTTGGTGTCGGCAGCCTCTGGAAACACCATATATTTT.

In its sample, this clonotype was seen many times. The chain links TRBV28 to TRBJ2-2; 8 bases fit TRBD1. The germline gives CDR1 MDHEN, CDR2 SYDVKM. V lost 2 bases to trimming and J lost 4 bases; unmatched junction nucleotides: 3. CDR3 length equals 15 residues. The CDR3: CASSLGQGRTGELFF. The CDR3 DNA sequence: TGTGCCAGCAGTTTAGGACAGGGACGCACCGGGGAGCTGTTTTTT.

Ten or more counts support this clonotype. This sequence joins TRBV4-2 and TRBJ1-3; D gene uncertain. Germline values: CDR1 LGHNA, CDR2 YNFKEQ. This CDR3 contains 14 residues. Trimming took off 1 base at V and 0 bases at J, with 4 bases between the two ends. CDR3 sequence (DNA): TGTGCCAGCAGCCAAGGGAACTCTGGAAACACCATATATTTT. It yields the protein CASSQGNSGNTIYF.

This clonotype was seen at least ten times. The chain couples TRBV7-2 to TRBJ2-5; D call uncertain. Trimming removed 1 base from V and 4 bases from J, with 16 bases in between. The CDR3 loop spans 16 amino acids. Germline loops: CDR1 SGHTA, CDR2 FQGNSA. CDR3 coding DNA: TGTGCCAGCAGCTTAGGAACGTCTTCCCCCCCAGAGACCCAGTACTTC. Protein sequence: CASSLGTSSPPETQYF.

This clonotype came up many times. The chain has TRBV5-1 and TRBJ2-1; D uncertain. This CDR3 has 13 residues. Germline CDR1 SGHRS, CDR2 YFSETQ. Trimming left V 5 bases short and J 5 bases short, with 11 bases between. The CDR3 spells CASRGRNNNEQFF. The DNA of the CDR3 is TGCGCCAGCAGGGGCAGGAATAACAATGAGCAGTTCTTC.

In this sample, this clonotype turned up many times. The J gene is TRBJ2-2, the V gene TRBV5-1; TRBD1 matches 7 bases. CDR3 size: 17 residues. Trimming took 4 bases from V and 5 from J; bases not matched to a gene: 14. Germline-derived CDR1 and CDR2 are SGHRS and YFSETQ. Written as DNA, the CDR3 is TGCGCCAGCAGCGGAACCAACAGGGGAAGTTTTACCGGGGAGCTGTTTTTT. It encodes CASSGTNRGSFTGELFF. The variable domain in full, completed from reference TRBV5-1 and TRBJ2-2, reads KAGVTQTPRYLIKTRGQQVTLSCSPISGHRSVSWYQQTPGQGLQFLFEYFSETQRNKGNFPGRFSGRQFSNSRSEMNVSTLELGDSALYLCASSGTNRGSFTGELFFGEGSRLTVL.

This clonotype was observed a few times. This chain joins TRBV28 and TRBJ2-7; TRBD2 aligns across 10 bases. This CDR3 spans 14 amino acids. Trimming took 5 bases from V and 0 from J; bases not matched to a gene: 1. The germline V gene has CDR1 MDHEN and CDR2 SYDVKM. This chain's CDR3 is CASSSGGDSYEQYF. CDR3 coding DNA: TGTGCCAGCAGTAGCGGGGGGGACTCCTACGAGCAGTACTTC.

This clonotype was seen many times. V gene TRBV7-9 combines with J gene TRBJ1-5; a possible D gene is TRBD1 (5 bases). This CDR3 is built from 13 residues. Germline V CDR1 and CDR2: SEHNR, FQNEAQ (reference sequence). Deletions cut 2 bases from V and 7 bases from J, with 9 bases between. The CDR3 DNA follows: TGTGCCAGCAGCTTATGGGGGGACCAGCCCCAGCATTTT. Protein sequence: CASSLWGDQPQHF.

This clonotype was counted many times. The chain uses TRBV2 and TRBJ2-1, with D tentatively TRBD1 (6 bases). Germline CDR1 is SNHLY and CDR2 is FYNNEI. V dropped 1 base and J dropped 9 bases, with 16 bases sitting between them. The CDR3 is 15 residues long. CDR3 amino acids: CASSEDQGIGIEQFF. The CDR3 DNA reads TGTGCCAGCAGTGAAGACCAGGGGATCGGGATTGAGCAGTTCTTC. Full variable domain (outside the CDR3, taken from reference TRBV2 and TRBJ2-1): EPEVTQTPSHQVTQMGQEVILRCVPISNHLYFYWYRQILGQKVEFLVSFYNNEISEKSEIFDDQFSVERPDGSNFTLKIRSTKLEDSAMYFCASSEDQGIGIEQFFGPGTRLTVL.

This clonotype has ten or more counts. V gene TRBV6-2 or TRBV6-3 combines with J gene TRBJ2-2; TRBD1 matches 8 bases. V lost 1 base, J lost 2 bases, and 6 bases stayed unmatched. In germline, CDR1 is MNHEY, CDR2 SVGEGT. This CDR3 is built from 17 residues. CDR3 amino acids: CASSYWADRVNTGELFF. CDR3 DNA: TGTGCCAGCAGTTACTGGGCGGACAGGGTCAACACCGGGGAGCTGTTTTTT.